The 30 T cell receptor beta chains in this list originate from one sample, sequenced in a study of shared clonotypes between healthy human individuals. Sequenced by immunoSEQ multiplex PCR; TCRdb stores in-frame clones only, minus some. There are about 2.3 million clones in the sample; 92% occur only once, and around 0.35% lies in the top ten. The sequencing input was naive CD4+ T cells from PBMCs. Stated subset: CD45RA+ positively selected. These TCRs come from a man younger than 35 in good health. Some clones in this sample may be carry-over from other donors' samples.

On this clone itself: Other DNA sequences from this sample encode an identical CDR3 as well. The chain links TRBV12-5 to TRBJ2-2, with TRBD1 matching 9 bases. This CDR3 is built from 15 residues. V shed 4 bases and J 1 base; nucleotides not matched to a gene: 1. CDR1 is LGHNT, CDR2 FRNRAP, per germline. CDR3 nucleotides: TGTGCTAGTGGTTCGGGACAGGGGAACACCGGGGAGCTGTTTTTT. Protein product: CASGSGQGNTGELFF.

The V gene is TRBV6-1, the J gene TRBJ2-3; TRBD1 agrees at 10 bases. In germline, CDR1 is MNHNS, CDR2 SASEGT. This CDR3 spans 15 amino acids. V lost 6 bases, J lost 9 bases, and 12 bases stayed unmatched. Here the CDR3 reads CASSPTPGTGATQYF. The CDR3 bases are TGTGCCAGCAGCCCCACTCCTGGGACAGGGGCAACGCAGTATTTT.

CDR3 DNA sequence: TGTGCCAGCAGCCTAGGTCCCGGACGGACCACAGATACGCAGTATTTT. As protein: CASSLGPGRTTDTQYF. V is TRBV7-6 and J is TRBJ2-3; D remains unclear. The V end lost 5 bases, the J end lost 2 bases, and 17 bases lay between the germline ends. Germline V lookup: CDR1 SGHVS, CDR2 FNYEAQ. The CDR3 runs 16 residues.

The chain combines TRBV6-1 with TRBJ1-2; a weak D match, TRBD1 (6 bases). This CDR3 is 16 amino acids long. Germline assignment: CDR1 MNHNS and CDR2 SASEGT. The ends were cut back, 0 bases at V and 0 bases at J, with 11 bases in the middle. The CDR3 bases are TGTGCCAGCAGTGAAGCGCAGGGGTCCCCTAACTATGGCTACACCTTC. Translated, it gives CASSEAQGSPNYGYTF.

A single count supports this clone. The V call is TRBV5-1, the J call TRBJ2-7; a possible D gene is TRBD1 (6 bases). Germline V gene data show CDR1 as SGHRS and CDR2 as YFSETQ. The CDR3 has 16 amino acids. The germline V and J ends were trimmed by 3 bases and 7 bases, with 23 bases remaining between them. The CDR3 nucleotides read TGCGCCAGCAGCTCGAACCGGGACACCCAACGTAGGGAGCAGTACTTC. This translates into CASSSNRDTQRREQYF.

CDR3 amino acids: CASSLGQPIGELFF. The CDR3 coding sequence is TGCGCCAGCAGCTTGGGCCAGCCCATCGGGGAGCTGTTTTTT. The chain uses TRBV5-1 and TRBJ2-2; D is undetermined. The CDR3 runs 14 residues. Germline V gene sequence: CDR1 SGHRS, CDR2 YFSETQ. Trimming removed 0 bases from V and 7 bases from J, with 10 bases in between.

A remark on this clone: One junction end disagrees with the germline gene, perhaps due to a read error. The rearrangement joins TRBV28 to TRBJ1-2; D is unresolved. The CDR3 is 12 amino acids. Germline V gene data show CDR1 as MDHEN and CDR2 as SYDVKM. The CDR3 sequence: CASSFASYDYTF. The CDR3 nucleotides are TGTGCCAGCAGTTTCGCGTCCTATGACTACACCTTC.

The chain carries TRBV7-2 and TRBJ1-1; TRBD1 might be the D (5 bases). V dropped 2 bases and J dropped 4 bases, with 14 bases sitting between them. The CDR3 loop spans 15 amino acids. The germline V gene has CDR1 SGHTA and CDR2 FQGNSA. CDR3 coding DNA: TGTGCCAGCAGCTTAATTGTGGTGGGACGCACTGAAGCTTTCTTT. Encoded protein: CASSLIVVGRTEAFF.

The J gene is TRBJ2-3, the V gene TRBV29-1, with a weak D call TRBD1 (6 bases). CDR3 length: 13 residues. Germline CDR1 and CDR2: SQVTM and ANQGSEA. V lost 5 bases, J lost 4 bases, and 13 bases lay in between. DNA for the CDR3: TGCAGCGTTAGATCCCAGGGGTCAGATACGCAGTATTTT. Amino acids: CSVRSQGSDTQYF.

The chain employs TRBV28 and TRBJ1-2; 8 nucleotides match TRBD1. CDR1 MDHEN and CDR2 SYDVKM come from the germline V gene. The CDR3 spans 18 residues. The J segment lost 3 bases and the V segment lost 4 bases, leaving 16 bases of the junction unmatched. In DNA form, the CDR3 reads TGTGCCAGCAGTTCCCCCGGACAGGGAGGCCCCTTAGACTATGGCTACACCTTC. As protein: CASSSPGQGGPLDYGYTF.

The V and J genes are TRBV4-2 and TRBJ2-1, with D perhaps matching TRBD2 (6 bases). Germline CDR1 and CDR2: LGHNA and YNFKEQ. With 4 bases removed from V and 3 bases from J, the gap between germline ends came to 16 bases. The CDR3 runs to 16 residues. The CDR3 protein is CASSPLLGGRYNEQFF. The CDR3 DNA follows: TGTGCCAGCAGCCCCCTTTTGGGAGGCCGCTACAATGAGCAGTTCTTC.

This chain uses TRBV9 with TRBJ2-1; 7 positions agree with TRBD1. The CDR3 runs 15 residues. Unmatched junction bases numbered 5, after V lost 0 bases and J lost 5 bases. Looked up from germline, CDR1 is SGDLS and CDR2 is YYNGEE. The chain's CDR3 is CASSVVDRVNNEQFF. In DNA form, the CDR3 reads TGTGCCAGCAGCGTAGTTGACAGGGTAAACAATGAGCAGTTCTTC.

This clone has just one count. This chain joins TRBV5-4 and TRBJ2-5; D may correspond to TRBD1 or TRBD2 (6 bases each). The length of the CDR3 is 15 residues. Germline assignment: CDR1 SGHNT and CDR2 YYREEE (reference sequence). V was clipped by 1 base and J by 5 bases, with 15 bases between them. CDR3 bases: TGTGCCAGCAGCTTGTGGACAGCGGGTGGGGAGACCCAGTACTTC. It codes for CASSLWTAGGETQYF. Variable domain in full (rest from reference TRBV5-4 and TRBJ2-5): ETGVTQSPTHLIKTRGQQVTLRCSSQSGHNTVSWYQQALGQGPQFIFQYYREEENGRGNFPPRFSGLQFPNYSSELNVNALELDDSALYLCASSLWTAGGETQYFGPGTRLLVL.

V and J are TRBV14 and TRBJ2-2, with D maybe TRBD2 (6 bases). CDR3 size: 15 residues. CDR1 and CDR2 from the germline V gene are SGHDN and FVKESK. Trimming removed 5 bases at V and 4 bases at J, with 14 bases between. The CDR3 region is CASSGGRKSTGELFF. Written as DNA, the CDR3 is TGTGCCAGCAGCGGGGGGAGGAAAAGCACCGGGGAGCTGTTTTTT.

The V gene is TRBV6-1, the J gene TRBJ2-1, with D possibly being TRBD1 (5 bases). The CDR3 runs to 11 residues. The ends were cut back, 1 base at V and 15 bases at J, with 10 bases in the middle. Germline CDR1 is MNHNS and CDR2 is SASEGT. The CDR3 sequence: CASSEGTRRFF. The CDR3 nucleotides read TGTGCCAGCAGTGAAGGGACACGACGGTTCTTC.

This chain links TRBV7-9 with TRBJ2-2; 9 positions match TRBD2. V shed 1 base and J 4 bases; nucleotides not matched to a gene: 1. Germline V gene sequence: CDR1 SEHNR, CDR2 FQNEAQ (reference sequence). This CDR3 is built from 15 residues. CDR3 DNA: TGTGCCAGCAGCTTAGGTAGCGGGGGCACCGGGGAGCTGTTTTTT. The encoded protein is CASSLGSGGTGELFF. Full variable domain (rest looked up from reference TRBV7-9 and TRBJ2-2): DTGVSQNPRHKITKRGQNVTFRCDPISEHNRLYWYRQTLGQGPEFLTYFQNEAQLEKSRLLSDRFSAERPKGSFSTLEIQRTEQGDSAMYLCASSLGSGGTGELFFGEGSRLTVL.

The DNA of the CDR3 is TGTGCCAGCAGCGTAGAGGATGGCTACACCTTC. Encoded protein: CASSVEDGYTF. The chain carries TRBV9 and TRBJ1-2; D unclear. Germline assignment: CDR1 SGDLS and CDR2 YYNGEE. CDR3 size: 11 residues. Trimming took 0 bases from V and 6 from J, leaving 3 bases between them.

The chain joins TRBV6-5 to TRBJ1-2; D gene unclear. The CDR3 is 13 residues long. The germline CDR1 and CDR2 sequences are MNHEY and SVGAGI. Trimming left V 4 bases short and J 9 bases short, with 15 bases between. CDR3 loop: CASSSSPGVRYTF. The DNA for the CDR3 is TGTGCCAGCAGTTCTAGCCCCGGGGTTCGCTACACCTTC.

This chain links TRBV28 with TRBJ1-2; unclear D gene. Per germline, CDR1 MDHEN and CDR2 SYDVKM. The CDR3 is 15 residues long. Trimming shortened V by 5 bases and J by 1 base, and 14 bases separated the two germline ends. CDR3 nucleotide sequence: TGTGCCAGCAGTGCGGCCAGCAGGTTTAACTATGGCTACACCTTC. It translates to CASSAASRFNYGYTF.

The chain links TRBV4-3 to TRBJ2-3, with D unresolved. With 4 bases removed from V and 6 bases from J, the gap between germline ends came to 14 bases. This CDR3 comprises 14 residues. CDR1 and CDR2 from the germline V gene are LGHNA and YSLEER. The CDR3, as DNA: TGCGCCAGCAGCCCGACGGGCAGGTCGGATACGCAGTATTTT. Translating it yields CASSPTGRSDTQYF.

Written as DNA, the CDR3 is TGCGCCAGCAGCCAAGATCGGGGCTATGGCTACACCTTC. The encoded protein is CASSQDRGYGYTF. J is TRBJ1-2 and V is TRBV4-1; no clear D. This CDR3 comprises 13 residues. Germline CDR1 MGHRA, CDR2 YSYEKL. V lost 0 bases and J 4 bases, leaving 6 bases between the germline ends.

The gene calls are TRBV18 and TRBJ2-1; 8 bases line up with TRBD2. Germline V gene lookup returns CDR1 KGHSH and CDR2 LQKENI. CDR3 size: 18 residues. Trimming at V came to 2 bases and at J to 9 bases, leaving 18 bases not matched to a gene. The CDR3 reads CASSPIRGTGRAPGEQFF. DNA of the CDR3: TGTGCCAGCTCACCAATCCGGGGCACCGGGAGGGCCCCCGGTGAGCAGTTCTTC. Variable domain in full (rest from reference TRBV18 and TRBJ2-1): NAGVMQNPRHLVRRRGQEARLRCSPMKGHSHVYWYRQLPEEGLKFMVYLQKENIIDESGMPKERFSAEFPKEGPSILRIQQVVRGDSAAYFCASSPIRGTGRAPGEQFFGPGTRLTVL.

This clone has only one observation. For the CDR3, the DNA is TGTGCCAGCAGCTTCGGTTCACTAGTTCCCCAAGAGACCCAGTACTTC. The encoded protein is CASSFGSLVPQETQYF. V usage is TRBV5-6 and J usage is TRBJ2-5; perhaps TRBD2 as D (5 bases). CDR1 and CDR2 (germline): SGHDT, YYEEEE. Between the trimmed V and J ends, which lost 2 bases and 1 base, there was a span of 15 bases. The CDR3 is 16 residues long. Based on the CDR3 plus reference TRBV5-6 and TRBJ2-5, the full variable domain is DAGVTQSPTHLIKTRGQQVTLRCSPKSGHDTVSWYQQALGQGPQFIFQYYEEEERQRGNFPDRFSGHQFPNYSSELNVNALLLGDSALYLCASSFGSLVPQETQYFGPGTRLLVL.

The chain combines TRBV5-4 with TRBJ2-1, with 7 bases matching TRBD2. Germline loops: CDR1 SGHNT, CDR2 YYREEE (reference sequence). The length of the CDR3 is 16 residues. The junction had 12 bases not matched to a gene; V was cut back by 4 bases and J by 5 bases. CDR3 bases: TGTGCCAGCAGCCCCCCTGGGCTAGCGGCCCACAATGAGCAGTTCTTC. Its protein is CASSPPGLAAHNEQFF.

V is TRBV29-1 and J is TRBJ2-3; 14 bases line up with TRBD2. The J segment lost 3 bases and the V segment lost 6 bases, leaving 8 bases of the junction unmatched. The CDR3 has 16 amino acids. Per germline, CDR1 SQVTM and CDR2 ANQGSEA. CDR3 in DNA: TGCAGCGTCACCGGGACTAGCGGGAGAGGTACAGATACGCAGTATTTT. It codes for CSVTGTSGRGTDTQYF.

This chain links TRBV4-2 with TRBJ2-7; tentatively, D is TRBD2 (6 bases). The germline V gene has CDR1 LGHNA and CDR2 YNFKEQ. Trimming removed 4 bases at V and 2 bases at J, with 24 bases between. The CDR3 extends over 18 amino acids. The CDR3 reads CASSLTTRARLVAYEQYF. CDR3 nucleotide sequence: TGTGCCAGCAGCCTAACGACTAGAGCCCGTCTCGTAGCCTACGAGCAGTACTTC.

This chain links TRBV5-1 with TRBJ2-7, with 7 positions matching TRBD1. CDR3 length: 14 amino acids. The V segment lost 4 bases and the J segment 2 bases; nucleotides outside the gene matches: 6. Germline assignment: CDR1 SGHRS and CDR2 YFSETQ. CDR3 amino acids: CASSRGDRAYEQYF. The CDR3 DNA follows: TGCGCCAGCAGCAGAGGGGACAGAGCCTACGAGCAGTACTTC.

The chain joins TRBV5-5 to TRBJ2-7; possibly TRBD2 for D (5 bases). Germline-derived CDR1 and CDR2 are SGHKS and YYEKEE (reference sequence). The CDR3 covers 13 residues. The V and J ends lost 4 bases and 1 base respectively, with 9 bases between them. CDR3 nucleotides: TGTGCCAGCAGCCTCAGAGGGTCCTACGAGCAGTACTTC. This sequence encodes CASSLRGSYEQYF.

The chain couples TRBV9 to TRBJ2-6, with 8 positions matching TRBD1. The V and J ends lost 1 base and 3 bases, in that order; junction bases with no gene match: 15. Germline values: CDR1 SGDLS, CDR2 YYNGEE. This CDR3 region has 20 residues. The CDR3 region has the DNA TGTGCCAGCAGCGTACCTCGTCTAGGACAGGGAAAAATTGGGGCCAACGTCCTGACTTTC. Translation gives CASSVPRLGQGKIGANVLTF.

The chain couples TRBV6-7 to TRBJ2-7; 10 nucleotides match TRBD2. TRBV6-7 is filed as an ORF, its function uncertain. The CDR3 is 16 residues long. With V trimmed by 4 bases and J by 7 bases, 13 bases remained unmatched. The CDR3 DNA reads TGTGCCAGCAGTTCTAGCGGGAGATTCCCTTTGGGAGAGCAGTACTTC. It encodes CASSSSGRFPLGEQYF.